Presented here are 31 T cell receptor beta chains from one specimen sequenced in a study of blood T cell repertoires in COVID-19. Measured with immunoSEQ multiplex PCR; TCRdb has only the in-frame clones, and not every one. This sample has some 300,000 clones, with approximately 89% found just once. Input material: PBMCs or T cells enriched from blood (not recorded which). The receptors were sampled from a woman in her forties who had recovered from COVID-19.

The V call is TRBV13, the J call TRBJ2-3, with TRBD2 as a possible D gene (5 bases). Germline CDR1 PRHDT, CDR2 FYEKMQ (reference sequence). CDR3 size: 15 residues. Trimming shortened V by 5 bases and J by 7 bases, and 19 bases separated the two germline ends. DNA for the CDR3: TGTGCCAGCAGCCCCACTAGGGAAACCCGCAATACGCAGTATTTT. Protein product: CASSPTRETRNTQYF.

The chain uses TRBV6-2 or TRBV6-3 and TRBJ1-2; 8 bases fit TRBD1. The CDR3 totals 13 residues. After removal of 6 bases from V and 7 bases from J, the junction contained 7 bases not matched to a gene. Germline V gene lookup returns CDR1 MNHEY and CDR2 SVGEGT. This CDR3 is CASSQAGGGGYTF. CDR3 in DNA: TGTGCCAGCAGCCAGGCAGGGGGCGGTGGCTACACCTTC.

This rearrangement joins TRBV7-2 to TRBJ2-2; perhaps TRBD2 as D (7 bases). Trimming took 5 bases from V and 0 from J, leaving 13 bases between them. Germline V gene lookup returns CDR1 SGHTA and CDR2 FQGNSA. This CDR3 is built from 16 residues. For the CDR3, the DNA is TGTGCCAGCAGCACCCGGGGGGCTACGAACACCGGGGAGCTGTTTTTT. Protein product: CASSTRGATNTGELFF. The complete variable domain, with remaining parts taken from reference TRBV7-2 and TRBJ2-2, reads GAGVSQSPSNKVTEKGKDVELRCDPISGHTALYWYRQSLGQGLEFLIYFQGNSAPDKSGLPSDRFSAERTGGSVSTLTIQRTQQEDSAVYLCASSTRGATNTGELFFGEGSRLTVL.

The chain links TRBV7-9 to TRBJ2-2; 8 bases match TRBD2. This CDR3 has 15 amino acids. In germline, CDR1 is SEHNR, CDR2 FQNEAQ (reference sequence). V shed 2 bases, J shed 4 bases, and the junction held 3 bases outside the gene matches. The CDR3 region has the DNA TGTGCCAGCAGCTTACCCGGGAGGGGCACCGGGGAGCTGTTTTTT. Translation gives CASSLPGRGTGELFF.

The rearrangement uses TRBV11-3 and TRBJ2-3; 9 bases are shared with TRBD1. The junction had 9 bases not matched to a gene; V was cut back by 1 base and J by 4 bases. Germline values: CDR1 SGHNT, CDR2 YENEEA. The CDR3 has 17 residues. CDR3 loop: CASSLGRDRVIADTQYF. The CDR3 DNA follows: TGTGCCAGCAGCTTAGGGCGGGACAGGGTCATCGCAGATACGCAGTATTTT.

The rearrangement uses TRBV29-1 and TRBJ2-7, with TRBD1 matching over 8 bases. There are 15 residues in the CDR3. Germline loops: CDR1 SQVTM, CDR2 ANQGSEA. With 2 bases clipped from V and 0 bases from J, the junction kept 6 bases outside the gene matches. For the CDR3, the DNA is TGCAGCGTTGAATCAGGGGGCGGAAGCTCCTACGAGCAGTACTTC. It specifies CSVESGGGSSYEQYF.

The genes are TRBV29-1 and TRBJ1-1, with D unresolved. Germline V gene lookup returns CDR1 SQVTM and CDR2 ANQGSEA. V was pared by 4 bases and J by 1 base, with 10 bases between. This CDR3 comprises 13 residues. Written as DNA, the CDR3 is TGCAGCGTTGCCCAGGCAGAGAACACTGAAGCTTTCTTT. Its translation is CSVAQAENTEAFF.

A note on this clone: A much larger clone is a single base away; this may be a read error. V and J are TRBV4-1 and TRBJ1-1; no reliable D call. Germline lookup yields CDR1 MGHRA and CDR2 YSYEKL. The CDR3 has 15 residues. CDR3 amino acids: CTSSQMLAVNTEAFF. The CDR3 DNA is TGCACCAGCAGCCAAATGCTCGCGGTGAACACTGAAGCTTTCTTT.

This sequence joins TRBV28 and TRBJ2-1; TRBD1 might be the D (6 bases). CDR1 and CDR2 from the germline V gene are MDHEN and SYDVKM. The CDR3 runs 13 residues. The V and J ends lost 3 bases and 9 bases respectively, with 12 bases between them. Here the CDR3 reads CASSFPYRVEQFF. As DNA, the CDR3 is TGTGCCAGCAGTTTCCCCTACAGGGTTGAGCAGTTCTTC.

This chain joins TRBV29-1 and TRBJ1-1; TRBD1 matches at 7 bases. The junction had 14 bases not matched to a gene; V was cut back by 5 bases and J by 8 bases. The CDR3 runs to 14 residues. Germline V lookup: CDR1 SQVTM, CDR2 ANQGSEA. For the CDR3, the DNA is TGCAGCGTTCCGTACTTGACAGGGTCTCCCGAAGCTTTCTTT. Translated, it gives CSVPYLTGSPEAFF.

The chain recombines TRBV13 with TRBJ1-4; 9 positions agree with TRBD1. The J segment lost 7 bases and the V segment lost 1 base, leaving 4 bases of the junction unmatched. CDR3 size: 15 residues. In germline, CDR1 is PRHDT, CDR2 FYEKMQ (reference sequence). The CDR3 here is CASSLVGQGSEKLFF. The CDR3 DNA reads as TGTGCCAGCAGCTTAGTAGGACAGGGGTCTGAAAAACTGTTTTTT.

The J gene is TRBJ2-5, the V gene TRBV7-2; TRBD2 agrees at 7 bases. CDR1 and CDR2 (germline): SGHTA, FQGNSA. Trimming cost V 1 base and J 2 bases; bases outside gene matches: 10. The CDR3 consists of 17 residues. The CDR3 region is CASSLGGSSGLQETQYF. For the CDR3, the DNA is TGTGCCAGCAGCTTAGGGGGGTCTAGCGGACTACAAGAGACCCAGTACTTC. The full variable domain, its missing parts supplied by reference TRBV7-2 and TRBJ2-5, is GAGVSQSPSNKVTEKGKDVELRCDPISGHTALYWYRQSLGQGLEFLIYFQGNSAPDKSGLPSDRFSAERTGGSVSTLTIQRTQQEDSAVYLCASSLGGSSGLQETQYFGPGTRLLVL.

The J gene is TRBJ2-5, the V gene TRBV11-2; D is unclear. The length of the CDR3 is 14 residues. The germline V gene has CDR1 SGHAT and CDR2 FQNNGV. V dropped 5 bases and J dropped 2 bases, with 12 bases sitting between them. CDR3 amino acids: CASSPEPGQETQYF. DNA for the CDR3: TGTGCCAGCAGCCCAGAACCAGGTCAAGAGACCCAGTACTTC.

This chain joins TRBV18 and TRBJ1-3; D is possibly TRBD1 (6 bases). V shed 2 bases and J shed 4 bases, with 12 bases lying between them. The CDR3 covers 15 residues. Germline assignment: CDR1 KGHSH and CDR2 LQKENI. The CDR3 spells CASSPAGAQGNTIYF. DNA for the CDR3: TGTGCCAGCTCACCAGCGGGGGCGCAAGGAAACACCATATATTTT.

This chain uses TRBV18 with TRBJ1-6; a weak D match, TRBD1 (5 bases). Trimming took off 5 bases at V and 8 bases at J, with 13 bases between the two ends. There are 14 residues in the CDR3. The V gene's germline CDR1 is KGHSH and CDR2 LQKENI. For the CDR3, the DNA is TGTGCCAGCTCAGCGACAGATTTTGATTCACCCCTCCACTTT. The encoded protein is CASSATDFDSPLHF.

The J gene is TRBJ1-4, the V gene TRBV6-5, with D possibly TRBD1 on 6 matching bases. Trimming stripped 7 bases from V and 8 bases from J, with 14 bases between. This CDR3 has 13 residues. CDR1 and CDR2 (germline): MNHEY, SVGAGI. The CDR3 sequence is CASIGGGQEKLFF. The CDR3 DNA is TGTGCCAGCATAGGGGGGGGCCAGGAAAAACTGTTTTTT.

The rearrangement uses TRBV11-3 and TRBJ2-7; D is uncertain. V gave up 3 bases and J gave up 0 bases, with 9 bases separating them. From germline, CDR1 is SGHNT and CDR2 YENEEA. CDR3 length: 14 residues. The CDR3 bases are TGTGCCAGCAGCTTCACCCGGAGCTCCTACGAGCAGTACTTC. It specifies CASSFTRSSYEQYF.

The chain carries TRBV2 and TRBJ1-5; TRBD1 agrees at 9 bases. CDR1 SNHLY and CDR2 FYNNEI come from the germline V gene. V trimming: 5 bases; J trimming: 5 bases; junction bases outside the gene matches: 4. This CDR3 has 14 amino acids. CDR3 nucleotide sequence: TGTGCCAGCAGTCGACAGGGGGGTGATCAGCCCCAGCATTTT. Residues: CASSRQGGDQPQHF.

The rearrangement joins TRBV5-1 to TRBJ1-2; the D gene is possibly TRBD1 (5 bases). Trimming shortened V by 0 bases and J by 4 bases, and 10 bases separated the two germline ends. This CDR3 region has 14 residues. Germline assignment: CDR1 SGHRS and CDR2 YFSETQ. The CDR3 sequence: CASSLAGNLYGYTF. CDR3 nucleotide sequence: TGCGCCAGCAGCTTGGCAGGGAACCTCTATGGCTACACCTTC.

The genes are TRBV5-4 and TRBJ2-7, with 7 positions matching TRBD1. The V segment lost 2 bases and the J segment 2 bases; nucleotides outside the gene matches: 13. The CDR3 spans 17 residues. Germline V gene data show CDR1 as SGHNT and CDR2 as YYREEE (reference sequence). The CDR3 region has the DNA TGTGCCAGCAGCTTTGGGCCCGGGACAGACAATACCTACGAGCAGTACTTC. Translated, it gives CASSFGPGTDNTYEQYF.

The V call is TRBV10-3, the J call TRBJ2-1; D remains ambiguous. Germline lookup yields CDR1 ENHRY and CDR2 SYGVKD. The V end lost 0 bases, the J end lost 3 bases, and 9 bases lay between the germline ends. This CDR3 region has 15 residues. CDR3: CAISESIGDYNEQFF. Written as DNA, the CDR3 is TGTGCCATCAGTGAGTCGATAGGAGACTACAATGAGCAGTTCTTC.

The rearrangement uses TRBV6-6 and TRBJ1-3; 7 positions agree with TRBD1. Germline trimming cut 5 bases from V and 0 bases from J; bases unmatched to any gene: 10. Germline CDR1 is MNHNY and CDR2 is SVGAGI (reference sequence). This CDR3 is built from 17 residues. In DNA, the CDR3 is TGTGCCAGCAGTCGCACAGGGGTCTCCTTCTCTGGAAACACCATATATTTT. This sequence encodes CASSRTGVSFSGNTIYF.

The chain uses TRBV12-3 or TRBV12-4 and TRBJ1-2, with D tentatively TRBD1 (5 bases). V shed 3 bases and J shed 4 bases, with 9 bases lying between them. The CDR3 consists of 13 residues. The CDR3 reads CASSFWGTYGYTF. As DNA, the CDR3 is TGTGCCAGCAGTTTCTGGGGCACCTATGGCTACACCTTC.

This chain joins TRBV15 and TRBJ1-5; D not resolved. V was clipped by 1 base and J by 3 bases, with 16 bases between them. The CDR3 runs to 17 residues. Germline CDR1 reads LNHNV; CDR2 reads YYDKDF (reference sequence). CDR3 DNA sequence: TGTGCCACCAGCAGAGCTACGGAGTCTCCGGACAATCAGCCCCAGCATTTT. It encodes CATSRATESPDNQPQHF.

The CDR3 DNA sequence: TGTGCCAGCAGCCCCGGACTTCGGCAAGAGACCCAGTACTTC. It codes for CASSPGLRQETQYF. The V call is TRBV11-2, the J call TRBJ2-5; perhaps TRBD2 as D (5 bases). Germline values: CDR1 SGHAT, CDR2 FQNNGV. Trimming pared 5 bases from V and 2 bases from J, leaving 12 bases between. There are 14 residues in the CDR3.

The chain is built from TRBV6-5 and TRBJ1-2; D is perhaps TRBD1 (5 bases). Trimming stripped 6 bases from V and 8 bases from J, with 16 bases between. The germline CDR1 and CDR2 sequences are MNHEY and SVGAGI. CDR3 size: 13 residues. CDR3 in DNA: TGTGCCAGCAGATCTCCCGGACACTCCGGCTACACCTTC. Its translation: CASRSPGHSGYTF.

The rearrangement joins TRBV24-1 to TRBJ2-1; a possible D gene is TRBD2 (5 bases). Trimming removed 8 bases from V and 0 bases from J, with 7 bases in between. Germline assignment: CDR1 KGHDR and CDR2 SFDVKD. This CDR3 comprises 13 residues. The CDR3 protein is CATTGDSYNEQFF. The CDR3 DNA is TGTGCCACCACCGGGGACTCCTACAATGAGCAGTTCTTC.

As to this clone: The sample contains more than one DNA sequence encoding this CDR3. This chain connects TRBV29-1 to TRBJ2-7, with 11 bases that match TRBD2. Germline assignment: CDR1 SQVTM and CDR2 ANQGSEA. Unmatched junction bases numbered 2, after V lost 7 bases and J lost 0 bases. The CDR3 has 13 residues. CDR3: CSAGTSGSYEQYF. Here the CDR3 DNA reads TGCAGCGCCGGGACTAGCGGCTCCTACGAGCAGTACTTC.

The rearrangement joins TRBV7-2 to TRBJ2-1, with 7 bases that match TRBD2. Trimming cost V 7 bases and J 1 base; bases outside gene matches: 7. CDR3 length: 15 residues. Germline assignment: CDR1 SGHTA and CDR2 FQGNSA. The CDR3 nucleotides read TGTGCCAGCATCATACGCGGGGGATCCTACAATGAGCAGTTCTTC. Its translation: CASIIRGGSYNEQFF. Full variable domain (rest looked up from reference TRBV7-2 and TRBJ2-1): GAGVSQSPSNKVTEKGKDVELRCDPISGHTALYWYRQSLGQGLEFLIYFQGNSAPDKSGLPSDRFSAERTGGSVSTLTIQRTQQEDSAVYLCASIIRGGSYNEQFFGPGTRLTVL.

The chain carries TRBV28 and TRBJ1-1; D gene ambiguous. CDR3 length equals 14 residues. Germline assignment: CDR1 MDHEN and CDR2 SYDVKM. Deletions cut 3 bases from V and 5 bases from J, with 13 bases between. The CDR3 loop reads CASSLTPSTTEAFF. The CDR3 nucleotides are TGTGCCAGCAGTTTGACACCAAGTACGACTGAAGCTTTCTTT.

The chain recombines TRBV28 with TRBJ1-4; D call uncertain. This CDR3 is built from 13 residues. The V gene lost 7 bases and the J gene lost 8 bases, with 14 bases spanning the gap. CDR1 is MDHEN, CDR2 SYDVKM, per germline. The CDR3 nucleotides are TGTGCCAGCACTATCGATACGGGGGAAAAACTGTTTTTT. This gives the protein CASTIDTGEKLFF. Variable domain in full (rest from reference TRBV28 and TRBJ1-4): DVKVTQSSRYLVKRTGEKVFLECVQDMDHENMFWYRQDPGLGLRLIYFSYDVKMKEKGDIPEGYSVSREKKERFSLILESASTNQTSMYLCASTIDTGEKLFFGSGTQLSVL.